These T cell receptor beta chains were read from a single sample in a study of cytomegalovirus exposure and HLA in healthy donors. Measured with immunoSEQ multiplex PCR; TCRdb has only the in-frame clones, and not every one. The sample carries roughly 160,000 clones, 73% recorded once. Sample: PBMCs. These receptors were taken from a woman between 18 and 30 years old in good health and CMV-seropositive. CDR3s include the opening cysteine and the closing phenylalanine or tryptophan. Fields, in order: J gene, clone size, CDR3 length, D gene, V gene, CDR3 protein, CDR3 DNA. D genes are given only for firm matches. Only part of the rows carry a size: once, few, many, or a class if the clone is expanded.

j_gene: TRBJ2-3
abundance: NA
len: 15
d_gene: NA
v_gene: TRBV30
CDR3aa: CAWSSGVVWTDTQYF
CDR3nt: TGTGCCTGGAGTTCAGGGGTGGTTTGGACAGATACGCAGTATTTT

j_gene: TRBJ1-5
abundance: few
len: 16
d_gene: TRBD1
v_gene: TRBV7-9
CDR3aa: CASSFGTGFRNQPQHF
CDR3nt: TGTGCCAGCAGCTTTGGGACAGGGTTCCGCAATCAGCCCCAGCATTTT

j_gene: TRBJ2-7
abundance: NA
len: 15
d_gene: TRBD1
v_gene: TRBV5-1
CDR3aa: CASSLGTGGPYEQYF
CDR3nt: TGCGCCAGCAGCCTCGGGACAGGGGGGCCCTACGAGCAGTACTTC

j_gene: TRBJ2-3
abundance: once
len: 15
d_gene: NA
v_gene: TRBV6-4
CDR3aa: CASSDASGGTDTQYF
CDR3nt: TGTGCCAGCAGTGACGCTTCGGGGGGCACAGATACGCAGTATTTT

j_gene: TRBJ2-7
abundance: NA
len: 15
d_gene: NA
v_gene: TRBV6-6
CDR3aa: CASSYSRGGNYEQYF
CDR3nt: TGTGCCAGCAGTTACTCGAGAGGGGGAAACTACGAGCAGTACTTC

j_gene: TRBJ1-2
abundance: NA
len: 16
d_gene: TRBD1
v_gene: TRBV28
CDR3aa: CASSAPGDRPGYGYTF
CDR3nt: TGTGCCAGCAGTGCCCCCGGGGACAGGCCAGGCTATGGCTACACCTTC

j_gene: TRBJ2-5
abundance: NA
len: 14
d_gene: NA
v_gene: TRBV14
CDR3aa: CASSQTPGGETQYF
CDR3nt: TGTGCCAGCAGCCAAACCCCCGGCGGGGAGACCCAGTACTTC

j_gene: TRBJ1-2
abundance: NA
len: 15
d_gene: TRBD1
v_gene: TRBV7-3
CDR3aa: CASSQGQGINYGYTF
CDR3nt: TGTGCCAGCAGCCAGGGACAGGGGATTAACTATGGCTACACCTTC

j_gene: TRBJ1-1
abundance: NA
len: 13
d_gene: NA
v_gene: TRBV19
CDR3aa: CASRKTANTEAFF
CDR3nt: TGTGCCAGTAGAAAAACAGCGAACACTGAAGCTTTCTTT

j_gene: TRBJ2-1
abundance: NA
len: 13
d_gene: NA
v_gene: TRBV9
CDR3aa: CASSLGLYNEQFF
CDR3nt: TGTGCCAGCAGCTTGGGACTTTACAATGAGCAGTTCTTC

j_gene: TRBJ2-6
abundance: NA
len: 17
d_gene: TRBD2
v_gene: TRBV11-3
CDR3aa: CASSGGGTNSGANVLTF
CDR3nt: TGTGCCAGCAGCGGGGGGGGGACCAACTCTGGGGCCAACGTCCTGACTTTC

j_gene: TRBJ2-2
abundance: NA
len: 13
d_gene: NA
v_gene: TRBV5-4
CDR3aa: CASSFGYTGELFF
CDR3nt: TGTGCCAGCAGCTTCGGGTACACCGGGGAGCTGTTTTTT

j_gene: TRBJ1-1
abundance: NA
len: 17
d_gene: TRBD1
v_gene: TRBV7-3
CDR3aa: CASSQYRGALENTEAFF
CDR3nt: TGTGCCAGCAGCCAATACAGGGGAGCCTTGGAAAACACTGAAGCTTTCTTT

j_gene: TRBJ1-2
abundance: NA
len: 16
d_gene: TRBD1
v_gene: TRBV4-2
CDR3aa: CASSPLDRGQGYGYTF
CDR3nt: TGTGCCAGCAGCCCTTTAGACAGGGGCCAAGGATATGGCTACACCTTC

j_gene: TRBJ1-2
abundance: once
len: 14
d_gene: TRBD1
v_gene: TRBV30
CDR3aa: CAWSVQQGAGGYTF
CDR3nt: TGTGCCTGGAGTGTACAACAGGGGGCTGGTGGCTACACCTTC

j_gene: TRBJ2-7
abundance: NA
len: 15
d_gene: TRBD2
v_gene: TRBV2
CDR3aa: CASSGAGGLTYEQYF
CDR3nt: TGTGCCAGCAGCGGCGCGGGGGGACTAACCTACGAGCAGTACTTC

j_gene: TRBJ2-7
abundance: few
len: 14
d_gene: NA
v_gene: TRBV6-5
CDR3aa: CATRRAGSRYEQYF
CDR3nt: TGTGCCACCCGTAGAGCAGGGTCAAGATACGAGCAGTACTTC

j_gene: TRBJ1-2
abundance: NA
len: 16
d_gene: NA
v_gene: TRBV5-4
CDR3aa: CASSRYLQGSPYGYTF
CDR3nt: TGTGCCAGCAGCCGCTACTTACAGGGATCCCCCTATGGCTACACCTTC

j_gene: TRBJ2-2
abundance: NA
len: 16
d_gene: NA
v_gene: TRBV14
CDR3aa: CASSQDWGEYTGELFF
CDR3nt: TGTGCCAGCAGCCAAGACTGGGGGGAATACACCGGGGAGCTGTTTTTT

j_gene: TRBJ2-1
abundance: NA
len: 13
d_gene: NA
v_gene: TRBV27
CDR3aa: CASNSFGEHEQFF
CDR3nt: TGTGCCAGCAATTCGTTTGGAGAGCATGAGCAGTTCTTC

j_gene: TRBJ1-1
abundance: NA
len: 13
d_gene: TRBD1
v_gene: TRBV6-1
CDR3aa: CASSPQGSSEAFF
CDR3nt: TGTGCCAGCAGCCCACAGGGGTCATCTGAAGCTTTCTTT

j_gene: TRBJ2-5
abundance: once
len: 18
d_gene: TRBD1
v_gene: TRBV5-6
CDR3aa: CASSRATPGQGVAKTQYF
CDR3nt: TGTGCCAGCAGCCGAGCTACTCCGGGACAGGGAGTTGCAAAGACCCAGTACTTC

j_gene: TRBJ2-5
abundance: NA
len: 14
d_gene: NA
v_gene: TRBV2
CDR3aa: CASLSGLPPQTQYF
CDR3nt: TGTGCCAGCCTAAGCGGACTACCCCCCCAGACCCAGTACTTC

j_gene: TRBJ1-6
abundance: NA
len: 14
d_gene: NA
v_gene: TRBV7-3
CDR3aa: CASSALGPSSPLHF
CDR3nt: TGTGCCAGCAGCGCACTAGGGCCAAGTTCACCCCTCCACTTT

j_gene: TRBJ2-2
abundance: NA
len: 14
d_gene: NA
v_gene: TRBV7-3
CDR3aa: CASSPSGGLGELFF
CDR3nt: TGTGCCAGCAGCCCGTCGGGGGGCCTCGGGGAGCTGTTTTTT

j_gene: TRBJ2-5
abundance: NA
len: 15
d_gene: TRBD1
v_gene: TRBV18
CDR3aa: CASFKAGQGTETQYF
CDR3nt: TGTGCCAGCTTCAAGGCGGGACAGGGTACGGAGACCCAGTACTTC

j_gene: TRBJ1-2
abundance: NA
len: 14
d_gene: TRBD1
v_gene: TRBV5-1
CDR3aa: CASSREGTDYGYTF
CDR3nt: TGCGCCAGCAGCAGAGAAGGGACAGACTATGGCTACACCTTC

j_gene: TRBJ1-5
abundance: few
len: 14
d_gene: NA
v_gene: TRBV30
CDR3aa: CAWSNSGGNQPQHF
CDR3nt: TGTGCCTGGAGTAACTCCGGAGGGAATCAGCCCCAGCATTTT

j_gene: TRBJ1-1
abundance: NA
len: 15
d_gene: TRBD1
v_gene: TRBV5-1
CDR3aa: CASSRDRHMNTEAFF
CDR3nt: TGCGCCAGCAGCCGGGACAGGCACATGAACACTGAAGCTTTCTTT

j_gene: TRBJ1-1
abundance: NA
len: 12
d_gene: NA
v_gene: TRBV28
CDR3aa: CAGGIAGTEAFF
CDR3nt: TGTGCCGGCGGGATAGCGGGGACTGAAGCTTTCTTT

j_gene: TRBJ2-3
abundance: few
len: 16
d_gene: TRBD2
v_gene: TRBV4-2
CDR3aa: CASSQGPAGGPDTQYF
CDR3nt: TGTGCCAGCAGCCAAGGCCCAGCGGGGGGGCCGGATACGCAGTATTTT

j_gene: TRBJ1-3
abundance: NA
len: 15
d_gene: NA
v_gene: TRBV6-5
CDR3aa: CASRTGQFSGNTIYF
CDR3nt: TGTGCCAGCAGGACTGGACAGTTCTCTGGAAACACCATATATTTT

j_gene: TRBJ1-1
abundance: NA
len: 14
d_gene: NA
v_gene: TRBV28
CDR3aa: CASSPQSGDTEAFF
CDR3nt: TGTGCCAGCAGTCCACAGAGCGGGGACACTGAAGCTTTCTTT

j_gene: TRBJ1-2
abundance: NA
len: 16
d_gene: TRBD1
v_gene: TRBV6-5
CDR3aa: CASSSDPGQGNYGYTF
CDR3nt: TGTGCCAGCAGTTCGGACCCGGGACAGGGGAACTATGGCTACACCTTC

j_gene: TRBJ1-6
abundance: NA
len: 15
d_gene: TRBD1
v_gene: TRBV4-3
CDR3aa: CASSQDRTGGSPLHF
CDR3nt: TGCGCCAGCAGCCAAGATCGGACAGGGGGTTCACCCCTCCACTTT

j_gene: TRBJ2-3
abundance: NA
len: 16
d_gene: TRBD2
v_gene: TRBV9
CDR3aa: CASRKGTSGSTDTQYF
CDR3nt: TGTGCCAGCAGGAAAGGGACTAGCGGGAGCACAGATACGCAGTATTTT

j_gene: TRBJ1-5
abundance: NA
len: 20
d_gene: NA
v_gene: TRBV27
CDR3aa: CASSLSLWGVGDYSNQPQHF
CDR3nt: TGTGCCAGCAGTTTATCGCTCTGGGGGGTAGGAGATTATAGCAATCAGCCCCAGCATTTT